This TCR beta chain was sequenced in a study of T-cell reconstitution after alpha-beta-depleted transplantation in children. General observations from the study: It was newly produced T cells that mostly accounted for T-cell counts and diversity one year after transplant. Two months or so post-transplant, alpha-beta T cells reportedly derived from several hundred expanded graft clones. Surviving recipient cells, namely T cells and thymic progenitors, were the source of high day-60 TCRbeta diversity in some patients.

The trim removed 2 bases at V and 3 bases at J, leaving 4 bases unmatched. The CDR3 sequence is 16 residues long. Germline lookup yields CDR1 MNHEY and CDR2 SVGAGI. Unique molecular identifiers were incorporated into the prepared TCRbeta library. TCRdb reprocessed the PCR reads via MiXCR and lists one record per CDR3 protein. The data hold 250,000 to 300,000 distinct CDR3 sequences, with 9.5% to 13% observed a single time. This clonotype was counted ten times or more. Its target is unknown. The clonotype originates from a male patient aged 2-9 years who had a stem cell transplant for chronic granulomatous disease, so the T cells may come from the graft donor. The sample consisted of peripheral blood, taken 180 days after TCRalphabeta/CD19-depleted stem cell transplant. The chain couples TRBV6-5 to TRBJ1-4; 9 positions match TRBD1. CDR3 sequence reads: CASSYAGTGPNEKLFF. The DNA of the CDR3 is TGTGCCAGCAGTTACGCGGGGACAGGGCCTAATGAAAAACTGTTTTTT.